What follows are 20 T cell receptor beta chains derived from one specimen sequenced in a study of T cell repertoires in cytomegalovirus infection (dated by TCRdb to between 2018 and 2021). This sample was sequenced with an Illumina HiSeq 1500. TCRdb reprocessed the public reads (quality trimming at Q25 with fastp, clone calling with MiXCR) and kept in-frame beta chains. Here each entry gathers all rows of one CDR3 protein and keeps the most common genes and DNA. The sample table shows hundreds of thousands of distinct CDR3 sequences, and under 40% are seen once. Of the sample, around 2.8% falls within the top ten clones. Sequencing was done on a sample of PBMCs. The origin of the receptors is a human donor in good health (CMV status not recorded). Some clones in this sample may be carry-over from other donors' samples.

This clonotype came up many times. The rearrangement joins TRBV7-2 to TRBJ1-2; D gene ambiguous. The CDR3 extends over 12 amino acids. Trimming left V 2 bases short and J 8 bases short, with 9 bases between. Germline V lookup: CDR1 SGHTA, CDR2 FQGNSA. The CDR3 coding sequence is TGTGCCAGCAGCTTATTCATTGGAGGCTACACCTTC. Encoded protein: CASSLFIGGYTF. Together with reference TRBV7-2 and TRBJ1-2, the CDR3 gives the full variable domain: GAGVSQSPSNKVTEKGKDVELRCDPISGHTALYWYRQSLGQGLEFLIYFQGNSAPDKSGLPSDRFSAERTGGSVSTLTIQRTQQEDSAVYLCASSLFIGGYTFGSGTRLTVV.

This clonotype was counted a single time. Because the CDR3 is missing its conserved closing phenylalanine or tryptophan, this is likely a read error. The gene calls are TRBV2 and TRBJ2-7, with D hard to call. Germline V gene lookup returns CDR1 SNHLY and CDR2 FYNNEI. The CDR3 loop spans 12 amino acids. Trimming shortened V by 4 bases and J by 4 bases, and 8 bases separated the two germline ends. CDR3 amino acids: CASSVTTYEQYL. In nucleotides, the CDR3 is TGTGCCAGCAGTGTCACTACTTACGAGCAGTACTTA.

V gene TRBV5-6 combines with J gene TRBJ2-5; the D gene is possibly TRBD2 (6 bases). Germline V gene lookup returns CDR1 SGHDT and CDR2 YYEEEE. V lost 2 bases and J lost 2, with 13 bases in between. The CDR3 loop spans 15 amino acids. Written as DNA, the CDR3 is TGTGCCAGCAGCTTACCGGGACTCACTCAAGAGACCCAGTACTTC. The encoded protein is CASSLPGLTQETQYF.

The V call is TRBV28, the J call TRBJ2-1; D might be TRBD1 or TRBD2, each matching 5 bases. CDR3 length: 15 amino acids. Germline V gene sequence: CDR1 MDHEN, CDR2 SYDVKM. V was pared by 8 bases and J by 5 bases, with 19 bases between. The CDR3 DNA follows: TGTGCCAGCGGACCCCGGGGCGAAGGGAACAATGAGCAGTTCTTC. Its translation is CASGPRGEGNNEQFF.

The sample holds many counts of this clonotype. The V gene is TRBV12-3 or TRBV12-4, the J gene TRBJ1-3; D unresolved. CDR3 length: 14 amino acids. V lost 6 bases, J lost 8 bases, and 17 bases lay in between. As DNA, the CDR3 is TGTGCCAGCAGCCAAAGAGGGTATAAGGACACCATATATTTT. It encodes CASSQRGYKDTIYF.

This clonotype turned up a few times. The chain employs TRBV28 and TRBJ1-5; possible D gene TRBD1, 6 bases. Trimming shortened V by 5 bases and J by 0 bases, and 11 bases separated the two germline ends. Germline-derived CDR1 and CDR2 are MDHEN and SYDVKM. The CDR3 is 15 amino acids. The CDR3 sequence is CASSTPGHSNQPQHF. CDR3 DNA sequence: TGTGCCAGCAGTACACCGGGACATAGCAATCAGCCCCAGCATTTT.

This clonotype was found once. This sequence joins TRBV18 and TRBJ2-1; no clear D gene. Germline lookup yields CDR1 KGHSH and CDR2 LQKENI. The CDR3 has 15 amino acids. V was clipped by 3 bases and J by 4 bases, with 13 bases between them. Here the CDR3 DNA reads TGTGCCAGCTCACCGACAACACGAAGGTACAATGAGCAGTTCTTC. Translation gives CASSPTTRRYNEQFF. The variable domain in full, with the rest retrieved from reference TRBV18 and TRBJ2-1, is NAGVMQNPRHLVRRRGQEARLRCSPMKGHSHVYWYRQLPEEGLKFMVYLQKENIIDESGMPKERFSAEFPKEGPSILRIQQVVRGDSAAYFCASSPTTRRYNEQFFGPGTRLTVL.

This clonotype occurred many times. The chain's CDR3 is CASSQRGATGRNEQFF. The CDR3 DNA is TGTGCCAGCAGCCAAAGGGGGGCGACAGGGAGGAACGAGCAGTTCTTC. The chain couples TRBV7-2 to TRBJ2-1, with TRBD1 as a possible D gene (7 bases). The V gene lost 5 bases and the J gene lost 10 bases, with 24 bases spanning the gap. The CDR3 is made up of 16 amino acids. Per germline, CDR1 SGHTA and CDR2 FQGNSA.

The chain combines TRBV19 with TRBJ1-5; possible D gene TRBD1, 5 bases. The germline V and J ends were trimmed by 3 bases and 0 bases, with 12 bases remaining between them. The CDR3 is 16 amino acids. CDR1 LNHDA and CDR2 SQIVND come from the germline V gene (reference sequence). The CDR3 region has the DNA TGTGCCAGTAGTATCGGAGGGACTTATAGCAATCAGCCCCAGCATTTT. Its protein product is CASSIGGTYSNQPQHF.

In this sample, this clonotype turned up a few times. J is TRBJ1-2 and V is TRBV7-8; the match to TRBD1 covers 10 bases. Per germline, CDR1 SGHVS and CDR2 FQNEAQ. This CDR3 has 15 residues. With V trimmed by 6 bases and J by 6 bases, 10 bases remained unmatched. The CDR3 sequence: CASSYRTGGNHGYTF. CDR3 nucleotide sequence: TGTGCCAGCAGTTACCGGACAGGGGGAAACCATGGCTACACCTTC.

The table lists this clonotype with a few counts. The V gene is TRBV28, the J gene TRBJ2-1; D is unresolved. V was cut by 5 bases and J by 8 bases, with 25 bases left in between. Germline V gene sequence: CDR1 MDHEN, CDR2 SYDVKM. The CDR3 length is 17 residues. CDR3 in DNA: TGTGCCAGCAGTCCACAAGGCGTATCGGGCAGGTGGGATGAGCAGTTCTTC. Translated: CASSPQGVSGRWDEQFF. Using reference TRBV28 and TRBJ2-1 for the parts outside the CDR3, the full variable domain is DVKVTQSSRYLVKRTGEKVFLECVQDMDHENMFWYRQDPGLGLRLIYFSYDVKMKEKGDIPEGYSVSREKKERFSLILESASTNQTSMYLCASSPQGVSGRWDEQFFGPGTRLTVL.

Details on this clonotype: Possible read error: a much larger clone is one base away. The rearrangement links TRBV7-2 to TRBJ1-2; no definite D call. Germline V gives CDR1 SGHTA, CDR2 FQGNSA. This CDR3 has 11 amino acids. The CDR3 sequence: CPSSLGKSYTF. The CDR3 DNA is TGTCCCAGCAGCTTAGGGAAGAGCTACACCTTC.

This chain connects TRBV6-6 to TRBJ2-1; 8 nucleotides agree with TRBD2. The V and J ends lost 7 bases and 6 bases, in that order; junction bases with no gene match: 11. This CDR3 is built from 15 residues. CDR1 MNHNY and CDR2 SVGAGI come from the germline V gene (reference sequence). The CDR3 DNA follows: TGTGCCAGCACCCTTCCGGGAGGGGTCGGCAATGAGCAGTTCTTC. This gives the protein CASTLPGGVGNEQFF.

J is TRBJ1-5 and V is TRBV19, with D tentatively TRBD1 (6 bases). This CDR3 is built from 15 residues. V lost 7 bases and J 7 bases, leaving 20 bases between the germline ends. Per germline, CDR1 LNHDA and CDR2 SQIVND (reference sequence). CDR3 sequence reads: CASKGGQGQAQPQHF. The CDR3 region has the DNA TGTGCCAGTAAAGGAGGGCAGGGGCAAGCCCAGCCCCAGCATTTT. The entire variable domain, with the rest obtained from reference TRBV19 and TRBJ1-5, is as follows: DGGITQSPKYLFRKEGQNVTLSCEQNLNHDAMYWYRQDPGQGLRLIYYSQIVNDFQKGDIAEGYSVSREKKESFPLTVTSAQKNPTAFYLCASKGGQGQAQPQHFGDGTRLSIL.

The V gene is TRBV7-4, the J gene TRBJ2-1, with TRBD2 identical over 12 bases. V was pared by 4 bases and J by 10 bases, with 20 bases of the junction left unmatched. The CDR3 has 19 residues. CDR1 is SGHVT and CDR2 is SQSDAQ in the germline V gene. The CDR3 is CASSSPGLAGRPPVWEQFF. CDR3 nucleotide sequence: TGTGCCAGCAGCTCCCCGGGACTAGCGGGTAGACCACCCGTTTGGGAGCAGTTCTTC.

This clonotype was seen more than once but under ten times. The chain uses TRBV5-1 and TRBJ1-1; D is ambiguous. The germline V and J ends were trimmed by 0 bases and 1 base, with 7 bases remaining between them. CDR1 and CDR2 (germline): SGHRS, YFSETQ. This CDR3 contains 14 residues. The CDR3 coding sequence is TGCGCCAGCAGCTTGGCAGTTACGAACACTGAAGCTTTCTTT. It is translated as CASSLAVTNTEAFF.

This rearrangement joins TRBV12-5 to TRBJ2-5; D assignment may be TRBD1 or TRBD2 (5 bases each). The V gene lost 4 bases and the J gene lost 5 bases, with 17 bases spanning the gap. Germline lookup yields CDR1 LGHNT and CDR2 FRNRAP. CDR3 length: 15 amino acids. The CDR3 DNA reads TGTGCTAGTGGTTCCGAGGGGTACGGTGCGGAGACCCAGTACTTC. Its translation: CASGSEGYGAETQYF.

CDR3 nucleotide sequence: TGTGCCATCAGTGCCGGGACTCTACCCGGAGATACGCAGTATTTT. It yields the protein CAISAGTLPGDTQYF. The V call is TRBV10-3, the J call TRBJ2-3, with D perhaps TRBD2 (6 bases). Per the germline V gene, CDR1 is ENHRY and CDR2 is SYGVKD. This CDR3 is built from 15 residues. V gave up 4 bases and J gave up 5 bases, with 16 bases separating them.

This clonotype has a count of ten or more. CDR3 sequence reads: CASSLDHNEQFF. The CDR3 DNA is TGTGCCAGCAGCTTAGATCACAATGAGCAGTTCTTC. The chain recombines TRBV7-6 with TRBJ2-1; D is ambiguous. V was clipped by 1 base and J by 5 bases, with 3 bases between them. CDR1 is SGHVS, CDR2 FNYEAQ, per germline. The CDR3 consists of 12 residues.

Concerning this clonotype: Since no conserved phenylalanine or tryptophan closes the CDR3, a read error is the likely cause. The chain has TRBV11-2 and TRBJ2-6; TRBD2 matches 8 bases. Germline V gene sequence: CDR1 SGHAT, CDR2 FQNNGV. The CDR3 contains 15 residues. V lost 5 bases to trimming and J lost 12 bases; unmatched junction nucleotides: 12. The CDR3 is CASSLRGGLLSVLTL. The CDR3 nucleotides are TGTGCCAGCAGCCTCCGGGGGGGGCTACTCTCCGTCCTGACTTTA.